This T cell receptor beta chain was captured in a study of OX40 agonist ivuxolimab in advanced cancers. Profiled with immunoSEQ multiplex PCR; TCRdb holds only in-frame clones, not every one. The table has about 120,000 clones, 80% to 90% seen once. Germline CDR1 is MDHEN and CDR2 is SYDVKM. This CDR3 is built from 15 residues. V lost 3 bases, J lost 5 bases, and 13 bases lay in between. This TCR came from an adult with an advanced solid tumor such as melanoma, head and neck, liver or kidney cancer. The sample was CD4+ or CD8+ T cells sorted from blood, taken in a trial of the OX40 agonist ivuxolimab. The rearrangement joins TRBV28 to TRBJ2-2; TRBD1 or TRBD2 may be the D gene (6 bases each). The CDR3 DNA follows: TGTGCCAGCAGTTTCACGGGGGCTTGGACCGGGGAGCTGTTTTTT. Translating gives CASSFTGAWTGELFF.